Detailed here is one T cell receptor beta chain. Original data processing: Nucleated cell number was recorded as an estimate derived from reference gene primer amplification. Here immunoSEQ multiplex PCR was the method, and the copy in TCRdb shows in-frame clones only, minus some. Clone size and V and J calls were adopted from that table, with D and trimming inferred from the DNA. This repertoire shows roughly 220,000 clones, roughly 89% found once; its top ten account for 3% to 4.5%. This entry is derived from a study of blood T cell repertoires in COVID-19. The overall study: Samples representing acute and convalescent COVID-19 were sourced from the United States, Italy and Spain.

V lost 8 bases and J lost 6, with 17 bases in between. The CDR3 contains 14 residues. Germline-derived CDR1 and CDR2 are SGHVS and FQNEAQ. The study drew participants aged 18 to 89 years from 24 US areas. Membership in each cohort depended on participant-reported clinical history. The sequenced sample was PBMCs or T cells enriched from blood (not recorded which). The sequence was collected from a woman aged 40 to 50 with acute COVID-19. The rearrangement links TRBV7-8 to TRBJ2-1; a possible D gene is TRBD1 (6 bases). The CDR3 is CASATHRDVNEQFF. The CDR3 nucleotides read TGTGCCAGCGCTACCCACAGGGATGTCAATGAGCAGTTCTTC.